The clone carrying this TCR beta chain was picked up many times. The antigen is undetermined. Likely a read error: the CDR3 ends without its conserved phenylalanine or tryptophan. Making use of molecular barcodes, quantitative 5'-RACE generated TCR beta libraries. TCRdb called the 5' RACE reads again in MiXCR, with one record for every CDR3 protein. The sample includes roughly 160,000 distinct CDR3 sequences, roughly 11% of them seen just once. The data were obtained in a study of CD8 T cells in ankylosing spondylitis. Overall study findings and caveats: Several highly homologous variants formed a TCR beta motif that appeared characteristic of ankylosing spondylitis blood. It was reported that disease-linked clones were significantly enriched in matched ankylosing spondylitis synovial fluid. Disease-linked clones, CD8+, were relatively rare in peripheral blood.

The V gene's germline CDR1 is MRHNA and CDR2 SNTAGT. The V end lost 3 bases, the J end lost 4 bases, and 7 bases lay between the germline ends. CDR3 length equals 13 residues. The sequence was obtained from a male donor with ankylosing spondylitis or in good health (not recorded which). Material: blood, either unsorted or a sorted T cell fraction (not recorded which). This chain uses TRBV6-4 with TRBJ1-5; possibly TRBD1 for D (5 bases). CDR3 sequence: CASSEGVNQPQHL. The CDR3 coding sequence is TGTGCCAGCAGTGAAGGGGTGAATCAGCCCCAGCATCTT.